This T cell receptor (beta chain) derives from a study of blood T cell repertoires in COVID-19. V dropped 3 bases and J dropped 6 bases, with 5 bases sitting between them. CDR1 and CDR2 from the germline V gene are LNHDA and SQIVND (reference sequence). CDR3 length: 12 residues. The table came from immunoSEQ multiplex PCR; TCRdb's copy has only in-frame clones and leaves some out. The repertoire has 150,000 to 200,000 clones, around 80% of them found once; the top ten carry around 15%. This clonotype was sampled from a man aged 50-60 years who had recovered from COVID-19. The specimen sequenced was PBMCs or T cells enriched from blood (not recorded which). The rearrangement links TRBV19 to TRBJ2-2; D not certain. CDR3 nucleotide sequence: TGTGCCAGTAGTATCCATCCCGGGGAGCTGTTTTTT. It encodes CASSIHPGELFF.